This TCR beta chain was sequenced for a study of blood T cell repertoires in COVID-19. Overall study context: Acute and convalescent COVID-19 samples came from the United States, Italy and Spain. T cells, B-cell-depleted T cells, or PBMCs provided the cDNA or gDNA that served as material.

The participants were between roughly 18 and 100 years old and came from 24 US areas. Participants' reported clinical history set cohort assignment. Germline V gene sequence: CDR1 LNHDA, CDR2 SQIVND (reference sequence). V was pared by 4 bases and J by 9 bases, with 15 bases between. The CDR3 totals 13 residues. Data came from immunoSEQ multiplex PCR; TCRdb stores just in-frame clones and leaves some out. The sample holds roughly 200,000 clones; 80% to 90% are singletons and the top ten take around 9%. The source material was PBMCs or T cells enriched from blood (not recorded which). The chain joins TRBV19 to TRBJ1-1; D gene unclear. The sequence came from a man aged 35 to 55 who had recovered from COVID-19. The CDR3 DNA reads TGTGCCAGTAGTACCCGGGAGGCCCAAAAAGCTTTCTTT. As protein: CASSTREAQKAFF.